These 8 T cell receptor beta chains came from one sample sequenced in a study of T cell repertoires in aging, cancer and after chemotherapy. Rearranged V-D-J TRB sequences were amplified with a mixed TRB-A/B primer pool. Each CDR3 protein is one row after TCRdb ran MiXCR on the multiplex PCR reads. This table has approximately 1,200 distinct CDR3 sequences, approximately 30% appearing once. TCR beta rearrangements were amplified from peripheral blood genomic DNA. Input material: blood. All receptors derive from a human donor with a solid tumor.

In this sample, this clonotype is medium-sized. The rearrangement joins TRBV14 to TRBJ1-2; tentative D call: TRBD1 (5 bases). Germline-derived CDR1 and CDR2 are SGHDN and FVKESK. V shed 4 bases and J shed 2 bases, with 14 bases lying between them. The CDR3 covers 15 residues. The CDR3 reads CASSPVREWNYGYTF. The CDR3 DNA sequence: TGTGCCAGCAGCCCCGTCAGGGAGTGGAACTATGGCTACACCTTC.

This clonotype is medium-sized (0.01 to 0.1%) by share. The genes are TRBV5-5 and TRBJ2-1; no clear D gene. This CDR3 comprises 17 residues. Looked up from germline, CDR1 is SGHKS and CDR2 is YYEKEE (reference sequence). The V gene lost 6 bases and the J gene lost 0 bases, with 19 bases spanning the gap. CDR3: CASIRSVGFSSYNEQFF. CDR3 in DNA: TGTGCCAGCATCCGATCCGTTGGGTTTTCCTCCTACAATGAGCAGTTCTTC.

This chain links TRBV3-1 with TRBJ1-2; TRBD1 matches at 8 bases. The CDR3 sequence is 13 residues long. Trimming removed 4 bases from V and 3 bases from J; junction bases left unmatched: 1. Germline values: CDR1 LGHDT, CDR2 YNNKEL (reference sequence). The CDR3 DNA sequence: TGTGCCAGCAGCCTACAGGGGGACTATGGCTACACCTTC. As protein: CASSLQGDYGYTF.

This clonotype is classed as medium-sized. V gene TRBV20-1 combines with J gene TRBJ1-4; D is undetermined. The V and J ends lost 6 bases and 14 bases respectively, with 16 bases between them. Germline V CDR1 and CDR2: DFQATT, SNEGSKA (reference sequence). This CDR3 is 11 amino acids long. The CDR3 DNA reads as TGCAGTGCCACCCCGGGGAAGGTTCTGTTTTTT. Protein: CSATPGKVLFF.

Judged by abundance, this clonotype is large. The gene calls are TRBV7-2 and TRBJ2-3, with 11 positions matching TRBD2. The trim removed 5 bases at V and 6 bases at J, leaving 13 bases unmatched. CDR1 and CDR2 (germline): SGHTA, FQGNSA. The CDR3 totals 17 residues. CDR3 DNA: TGTGCCAGCAGCCCCCGGCTAGCGGGGGGACGAAGGGATACGCAGTATTTT. Translated, it gives CASSPRLAGGRRDTQYF.

Within the sample, this clonotype is large. This rearrangement joins TRBV6-6 to TRBJ1-2, with D possibly TRBD1 on 6 matching bases. CDR1 and CDR2 (germline): MNHNY, SVGAGI (reference sequence). This CDR3 has 12 residues. Between the trimmed V and J ends, which lost 7 bases and 5 bases, there was a span of 11 bases. The CDR3 nucleotides are TGTGCCAGCATGGGGGACAAATATGGCTACACCTTC. Translation gives CASMGDKYGYTF.

This clonotype was counted only a few times. The chain uses TRBV6-1 and TRBJ2-5; D uncertain. Germline-derived CDR1 and CDR2 are MNHNS and SASEGT. With 3 bases removed from V and 2 bases from J, the gap between germline ends came to 7 bases. This CDR3 contains 13 residues. The DNA for the CDR3 is TGTGCCAGCAGTGAGTGGCAGCAAGAGACCCAGTACTTC. It encodes CASSEWQQETQYF.

The chain joins TRBV30 to TRBJ2-7; 8 bases agree with TRBD1. The CDR3 length is 14 residues. V dropped 2 bases and J dropped 2; count of bases not matched to a gene: 5. In germline, CDR1 is GTSNPN, CDR2 SVGIG (reference sequence). For the CDR3, the DNA is TGTGCCTGGAGTACCGGGACAGGCGCCTACGAGCAGTACTTC. As protein: CAWSTGTGAYEQYF.